A selection of T cell receptor beta chains follows, all from one sample in a study of blood T cell repertoires in COVID-19. Sequencing was performed with immunoSEQ multiplex PCR; in TCRdb, only in-frame clones are kept and a portion is missing. The profile shows about 30,000 clones, 80% of them singletons. The sequenced sample was peripheral blood. Source of these receptors: a woman in her 70s with acute or convalescent COVID-19. Both conserved end residues are part of each CDR3. Each record gives: J gene, V gene, D gene, clone size, CDR3 protein, CDR3 DNA. D genes are given only for firm matches. Some rows have no size entry. The others give once, few or many, or a class for an expanded clone.

j_call: TRBJ1-1; v_call: TRBV29-1; d_call: TRBD1; clone_size: NA; cdr3_aa: CSVEAGGTEAFF; cdr3_nt: TGCAGCGTTGAGGCAGGGGGGACTGAAGCTTTCTTT
j_call: TRBJ2-5; v_call: TRBV6-6; d_call: NA; clone_size: NA; cdr3_aa: CASSYGQAARETQYF; cdr3_nt: TGTGCCAGCAGTTACGGGCAGGCAGCACGGGAGACCCAGTACTTC
j_call: TRBJ2-7; v_call: TRBV30; d_call: TRBD2; clone_size: NA; cdr3_aa: CAWSPGTSETRYF; cdr3_nt: TGTGCCTGGAGTCCCGGGACTAGCGAAACCAGGTACTTC
j_call: TRBJ1-2; v_call: TRBV6-2/TRBV6-3; d_call: NA; clone_size: once; cdr3_aa: CASSYSPGGLNGYTF; cdr3_nt: TGTGCCAGCAGCTATTCCCCCGGGGGTTTGAATGGCTACACCTTC
j_call: TRBJ2-5; v_call: TRBV13; d_call: TRBD2; clone_size: NA; cdr3_aa: CASSLLAGLQETQYF; cdr3_nt: TGTGCCAGCAGCTTACTAGCGGGGTTACAAGAGACCCAGTACTTC
j_call: TRBJ1-4; v_call: TRBV29-1; d_call: NA; clone_size: NA; cdr3_aa: CSVNHGGGNEKLFF; cdr3_nt: TGCAGCGTCAACCACGGGGGGGGGAATGAAAAACTGTTTTTT
j_call: TRBJ2-3; v_call: TRBV29-1; d_call: TRBD2; clone_size: few; cdr3_aa: CSVGSGRADTQYF; cdr3_nt: TGCAGCGTTGGTAGCGGGAGGGCGGATACGCAGTATTTT
j_call: TRBJ2-7; v_call: TRBV7-2; d_call: NA; clone_size: NA; cdr3_aa: CASSLSAKGEQYF; cdr3_nt: TGTGCCAGCAGCTTATCGGCCAAGGGGGAGCAGTACTTC
j_call: TRBJ2-2; v_call: TRBV5-1; d_call: TRBD1; clone_size: NA; cdr3_aa: CASTAGTETGELFF; cdr3_nt: TGCGCCAGCACCGCCGGGACAGAAACCGGGGAGCTGTTTTTT
j_call: TRBJ2-1; v_call: TRBV27; d_call: NA; clone_size: NA; cdr3_aa: CASRSPEDRNEQFF; cdr3_nt: TGTGCCAGCAGATCACCTGAGGATAGGAACGAGCAGTTCTTC
j_call: TRBJ1-6; v_call: TRBV5-1; d_call: TRBD1; clone_size: once; cdr3_aa: CASSGGTGVYNSPLHF; cdr3_nt: TGCGCCAGCAGCGGCGGGACAGGGGTCTATAATTCACCCCTCCACTTT
j_call: TRBJ2-1; v_call: TRBV14; d_call: TRBD2; clone_size: few; cdr3_aa: CASSPSGSWYNEQFF; cdr3_nt: TGTGCCAGCAGCCCTAGCGGGAGTTGGTACAATGAGCAGTTCTTC
j_call: TRBJ1-2; v_call: TRBV9; d_call: NA; clone_size: NA; cdr3_aa: CASSVGAGNYGYTF; cdr3_nt: TGTGCCAGCAGCGTAGGGGCAGGAAACTATGGCTACACCTTC
j_call: TRBJ2-5; v_call: TRBV28; d_call: TRBD2; clone_size: NA; cdr3_aa: CASSSPRTSGSAETQYF; cdr3_nt: TGTGCCAGCAGCTCCCCTAGGACTAGCGGGAGTGCAGAGACCCAGTACTTC
j_call: TRBJ2-1; v_call: TRBV19; d_call: TRBD2; clone_size: NA; cdr3_aa: CASSIGRYNEQFF; cdr3_nt: TGTGCCAGTAGTATCGGGAGGTACAATGAGCAGTTCTTC
j_call: TRBJ1-1; v_call: TRBV3-1/TRBV3-2; d_call: NA; clone_size: NA; cdr3_aa: CASSPFLGHNTEAFF; cdr3_nt: TGTGCCAGCAGCCCCTTCCTGGGACACAACACTGAAGCTTTCTTT
j_call: TRBJ2-1; v_call: TRBV12-3/TRBV12-4; d_call: NA; clone_size: NA; cdr3_aa: CASSSTPYNEQFF; cdr3_nt: TGTGCCAGCAGTTCGACTCCCTACAATGAGCAGTTCTTC
j_call: TRBJ2-1; v_call: TRBV2; d_call: TRBD2; clone_size: NA; cdr3_aa: CASGAASGGPGYNEQFF; cdr3_nt: TGTGCCAGCGGGGCGGCTAGCGGGGGGCCGGGGTACAATGAGCAGTTCTTC
j_call: TRBJ2-1; v_call: TRBV4-2; d_call: TRBD2; clone_size: NA; cdr3_aa: CASSPGGTTLRGDNEQFF; cdr3_nt: TGTGCCAGCAGCCCGGGGGGGACTACCCTACGGGGGGACAATGAGCAGTTCTTC
j_call: TRBJ2-2; v_call: TRBV7-2; d_call: NA; clone_size: NA; cdr3_aa: CASKGGANTGELFF; cdr3_nt: TGTGCCAGCAAAGGGGGAGCGAACACCGGGGAGCTGTTTTTT
j_call: TRBJ1-6; v_call: TRBV11-2; d_call: TRBD1; clone_size: NA; cdr3_aa: CASSFKGGAWSYNSPLHF; cdr3_nt: TGTGCCAGCAGCTTCAAAGGGGGCGCGTGGTCCTATAATTCACCCCTCCACTTT
j_call: TRBJ2-3; v_call: TRBV2; d_call: NA; clone_size: NA; cdr3_aa: CASSITRVGADTQYF; cdr3_nt: TGTGCCAGCAGTATAACCCGAGTGGGGGCGGATACGCAGTATTTT
j_call: TRBJ1-5; v_call: TRBV29-1; d_call: TRBD1; clone_size: NA; cdr3_aa: CSAGDRINQPQHF; cdr3_nt: TGCAGCGCCGGGGACAGAATCAATCAGCCCCAGCATTTT
j_call: TRBJ2-5; v_call: TRBV4-2; d_call: TRBD2; clone_size: NA; cdr3_aa: CASSQELAGQETQYF; cdr3_nt: TGTGCCAGCAGCCAAGAACTAGCGGGCCAAGAGACCCAGTACTTC
j_call: TRBJ1-5; v_call: TRBV5-1; d_call: NA; clone_size: once; cdr3_aa: CASSLEGTWNQPQHF; cdr3_nt: TGCGCCAGCAGCTTGGAGGGGACATGGAATCAGCCCCAGCATTTT
j_call: TRBJ2-1; v_call: TRBV11-2; d_call: TRBD2; clone_size: NA; cdr3_aa: CASSFTSGSSVDNEQFF; cdr3_nt: TGTGCCAGCAGCTTTACTAGCGGGAGTTCTGTCGACAATGAGCAGTTCTTC
j_call: TRBJ2-5; v_call: TRBV21-1; d_call: NA; clone_size: few; cdr3_aa: CASSTGGLAGGETQYF; cdr3_nt: TGTGCCAGCAGCACGGGCGGACTAGCGGGGGGGGAGACCCAGTACTTC
j_call: TRBJ1-1; v_call: TRBV4-1; d_call: NA; clone_size: NA; cdr3_aa: CASSQEQRVGKNTEAFF; cdr3_nt: TGCGCCAGCAGCCAAGAACAGAGAGTCGGTAAGAACACTGAAGCTTTCTTT
j_call: TRBJ2-3; v_call: TRBV18; d_call: NA; clone_size: NA; cdr3_aa: CASSPPSGGTDTQYF; cdr3_nt: TGTGCCAGCTCACCACCCTCAGGCGGCACAGATACGCAGTATTTT
j_call: TRBJ1-6; v_call: TRBV4-2; d_call: NA; clone_size: NA; cdr3_aa: CASSPQGADSPLHF; cdr3_nt: TGTGCCAGCAGCCCACAGGGAGCGGACTCACCCCTCCACTTT
j_call: TRBJ2-7; v_call: TRBV7-8; d_call: TRBD1; clone_size: NA; cdr3_aa: CASSLALTGGLSYEQYF; cdr3_nt: TGTGCCAGCAGCTTAGCACTAACAGGGGGACTCTCCTACGAGCAGTACTTC